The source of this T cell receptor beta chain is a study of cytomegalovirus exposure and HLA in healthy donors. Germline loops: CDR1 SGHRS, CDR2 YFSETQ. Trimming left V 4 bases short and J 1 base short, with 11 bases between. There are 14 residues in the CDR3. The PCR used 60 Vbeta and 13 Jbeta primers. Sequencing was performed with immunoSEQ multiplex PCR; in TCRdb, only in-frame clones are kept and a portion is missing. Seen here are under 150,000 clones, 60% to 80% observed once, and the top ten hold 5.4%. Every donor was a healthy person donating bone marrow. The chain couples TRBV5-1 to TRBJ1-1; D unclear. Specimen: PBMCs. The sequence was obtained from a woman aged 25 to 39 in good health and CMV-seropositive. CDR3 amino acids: CASSSLDWNTEAFF. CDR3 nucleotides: TGCGCCAGCAGCAGCCTGGACTGGAACACTGAAGCTTTCTTT.